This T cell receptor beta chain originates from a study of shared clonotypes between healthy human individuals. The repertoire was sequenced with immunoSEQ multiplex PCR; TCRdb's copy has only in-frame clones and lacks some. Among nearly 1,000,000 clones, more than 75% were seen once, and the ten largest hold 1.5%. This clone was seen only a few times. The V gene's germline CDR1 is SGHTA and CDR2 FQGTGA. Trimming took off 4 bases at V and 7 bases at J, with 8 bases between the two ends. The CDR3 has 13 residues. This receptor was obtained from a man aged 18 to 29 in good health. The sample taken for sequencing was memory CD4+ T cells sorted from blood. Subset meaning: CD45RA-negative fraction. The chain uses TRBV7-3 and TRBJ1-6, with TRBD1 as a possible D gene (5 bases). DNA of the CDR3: TGTGCCAGCAGCTCCTCAGGGAATTCACCCCTCCACTTT. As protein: CASSSSGNSPLHF. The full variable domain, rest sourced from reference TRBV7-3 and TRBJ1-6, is GAGVSQTPSNKVTEKGKYVELRCDPISGHTALYWYRQSLGQGPEFLIYFQGTGAADDSGLPNDRFFAVRPEGSVSTLKIQRTERGDSAVYLCASSSSGNSPLHFGNGTRLTVT.